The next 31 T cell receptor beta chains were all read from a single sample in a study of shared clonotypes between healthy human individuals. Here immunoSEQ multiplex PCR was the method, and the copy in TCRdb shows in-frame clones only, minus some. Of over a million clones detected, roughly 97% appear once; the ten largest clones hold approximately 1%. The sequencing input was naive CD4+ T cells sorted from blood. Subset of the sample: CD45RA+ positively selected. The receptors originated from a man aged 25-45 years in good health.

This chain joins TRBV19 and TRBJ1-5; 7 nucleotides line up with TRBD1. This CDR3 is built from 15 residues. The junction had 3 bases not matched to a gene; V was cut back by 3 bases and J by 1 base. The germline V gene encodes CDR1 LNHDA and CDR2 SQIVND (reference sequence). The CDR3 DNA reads TGTGCCAGTAGTATCCAACAGGGGAGCAATCAGCCCCAGCATTTT. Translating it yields CASSIQQGSNQPQHF.

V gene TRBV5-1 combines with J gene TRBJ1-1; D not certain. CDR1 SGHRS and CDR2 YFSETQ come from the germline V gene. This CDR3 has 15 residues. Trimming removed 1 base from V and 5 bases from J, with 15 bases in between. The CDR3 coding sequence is TGCGCCAGCAGCTTGATCAGTCGGACCACGACTGAAGCTTTCTTT. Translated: CASSLISRTTTEAFF.

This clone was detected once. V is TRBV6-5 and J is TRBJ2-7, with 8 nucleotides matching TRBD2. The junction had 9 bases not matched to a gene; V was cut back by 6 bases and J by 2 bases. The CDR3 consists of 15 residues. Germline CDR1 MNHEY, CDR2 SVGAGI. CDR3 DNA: TGTGCCAGCAGAATCCGGGCTAGCGGGCCCTACGAGCAGTACTTC. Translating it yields CASRIRASGPYEQYF.

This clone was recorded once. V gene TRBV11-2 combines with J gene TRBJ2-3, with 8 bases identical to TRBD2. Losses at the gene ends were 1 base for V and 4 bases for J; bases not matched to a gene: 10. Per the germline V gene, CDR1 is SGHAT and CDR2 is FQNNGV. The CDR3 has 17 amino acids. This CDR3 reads CASSLVVTSVPSDTQYF. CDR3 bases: TGTGCCAGCAGCTTAGTCGTGACTAGCGTGCCCTCAGATACGCAGTATTTT. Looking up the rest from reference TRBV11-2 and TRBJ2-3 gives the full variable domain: EAGVAQSPRYKIIEKRQSVAFWCNPISGHATLYWYQQILGQGPKLLIQFQNNGVVDDSQLPKDRFSAERLKGVDSTLKIQPAKLEDSAVYLCASSLVVTSVPSDTQYFGPGTRLTVL.

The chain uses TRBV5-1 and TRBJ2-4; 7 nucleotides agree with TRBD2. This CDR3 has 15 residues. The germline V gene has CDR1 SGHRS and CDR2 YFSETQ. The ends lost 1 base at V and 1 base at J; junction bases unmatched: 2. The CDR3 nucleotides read TGCGCCAGCAGCTTGCCAGCGGGGGCCAAAAACATTCAGTACTTC. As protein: CASSLPAGAKNIQYF. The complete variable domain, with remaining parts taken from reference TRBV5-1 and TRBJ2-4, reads KAGVTQTPRYLIKTRGQQVTLSCSPISGHRSVSWYQQTPGQGLQFLFEYFSETQRNKGNFPGRFSGRQFSNSRSEMNVSTLELGDSALYLCASSLPAGAKNIQYFGAGTRLSVL.

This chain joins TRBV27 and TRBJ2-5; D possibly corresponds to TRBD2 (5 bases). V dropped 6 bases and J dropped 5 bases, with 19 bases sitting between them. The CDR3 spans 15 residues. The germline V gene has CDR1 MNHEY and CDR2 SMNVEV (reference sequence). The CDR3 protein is CASRLASPITETQYF. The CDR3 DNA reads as TGTGCCAGCAGGTTGGCTAGCCCTATTACTGAGACCCAGTACTTC.

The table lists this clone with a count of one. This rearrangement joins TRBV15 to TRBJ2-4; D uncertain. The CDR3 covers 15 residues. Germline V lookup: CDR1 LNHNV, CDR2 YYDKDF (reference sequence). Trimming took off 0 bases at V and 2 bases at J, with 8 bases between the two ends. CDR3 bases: TGTGCCACCAGCAGAGAGAAGGGAACCAAAAACATTCAGTACTTC. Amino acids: CATSREKGTKNIQYF. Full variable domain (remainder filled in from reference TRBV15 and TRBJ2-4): DAMVIQNPRYQVTQFGKPVTLSCSQTLNHNVMYWYQQKSSQAPKLLFHYYDKDFNNEADTPDNFQSRRPNTSFCFLDIRSPGLGDTAMYLCATSREKGTKNIQYFGAGTRLSVL.

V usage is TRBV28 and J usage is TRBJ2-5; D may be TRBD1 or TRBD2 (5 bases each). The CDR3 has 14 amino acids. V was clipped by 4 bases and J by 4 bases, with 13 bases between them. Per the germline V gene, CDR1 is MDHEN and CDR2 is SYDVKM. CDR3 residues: CASSSLPGTETQYF. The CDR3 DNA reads TGTGCCAGCAGTTCCCTTCCGGGGACAGAGACCCAGTACTTC.

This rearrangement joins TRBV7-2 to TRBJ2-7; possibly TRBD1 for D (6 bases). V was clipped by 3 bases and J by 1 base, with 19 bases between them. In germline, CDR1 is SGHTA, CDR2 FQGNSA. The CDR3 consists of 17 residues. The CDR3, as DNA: TGTGCCAGCAGCTTGCAAACACGGGCAGGGGTGTCCTACGAGCAGTACTTC. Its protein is CASSLQTRAGVSYEQYF.

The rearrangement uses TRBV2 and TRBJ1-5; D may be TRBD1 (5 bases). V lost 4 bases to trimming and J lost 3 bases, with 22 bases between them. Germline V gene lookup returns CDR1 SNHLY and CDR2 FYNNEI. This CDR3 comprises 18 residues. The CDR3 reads CASSVGRAGQGPNQPQHF. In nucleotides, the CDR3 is TGTGCCAGCAGTGTAGGGAGGGCTGGTCAGGGCCCCAATCAGCCCCAGCATTTT.

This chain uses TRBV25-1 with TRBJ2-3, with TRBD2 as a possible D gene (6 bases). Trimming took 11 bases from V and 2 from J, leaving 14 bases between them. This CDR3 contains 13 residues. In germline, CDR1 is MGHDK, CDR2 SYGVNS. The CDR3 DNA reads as TGTGCCTCAATGCGGCGGGACACAGATACGCAGTATTTT. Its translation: CASMRRDTDTQYF.

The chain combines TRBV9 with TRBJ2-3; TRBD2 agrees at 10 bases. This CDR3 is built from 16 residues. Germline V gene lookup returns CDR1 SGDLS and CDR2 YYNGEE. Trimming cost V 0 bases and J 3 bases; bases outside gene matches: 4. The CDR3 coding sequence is TGTGCCAGCAGCGTAGCTGCACTAGCGGGAACAGATACGCAGTATTTT. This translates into CASSVAALAGTDTQYF.

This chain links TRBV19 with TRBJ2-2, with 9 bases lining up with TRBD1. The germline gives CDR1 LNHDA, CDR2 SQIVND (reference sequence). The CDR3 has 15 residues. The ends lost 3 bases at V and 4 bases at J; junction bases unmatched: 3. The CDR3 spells CASSIAQGATGELFF. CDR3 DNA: TGTGCCAGTAGTATTGCACAGGGGGCCACCGGGGAGCTGTTTTTT.

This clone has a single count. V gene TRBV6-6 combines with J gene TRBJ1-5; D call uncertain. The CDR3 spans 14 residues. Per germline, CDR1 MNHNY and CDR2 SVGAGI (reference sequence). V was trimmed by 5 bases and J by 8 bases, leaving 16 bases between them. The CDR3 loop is CASSGQVAIKPQHF. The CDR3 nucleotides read TGTGCCAGCAGTGGCCAGGTAGCTATTAAGCCCCAGCATTTT.

The CDR3: CASSWDRRRYGYTF. In DNA form, the CDR3 reads TGTGCCAGTAGCTGGGACAGGCGCCGCTATGGCTACACCTTC. The chain links TRBV19 to TRBJ1-2; 8 bases align to TRBD1. Germline assignment: CDR1 LNHDA and CDR2 SQIVND (reference sequence). V lost 6 bases to trimming and J lost 4 bases; unmatched junction nucleotides: 7. The CDR3 totals 14 residues.

The CDR3 region is CASSKGLGQTGELFF. CDR3 nucleotides: TGCGCCAGCAGTAAAGGTCTCGGGCAAACCGGGGAGCTGTTTTTT. This chain connects TRBV10-1 to TRBJ2-2; D remains ambiguous. Germline V lookup: CDR1 WNHNN, CDR2 SYGVQD (reference sequence). The CDR3 is made up of 15 amino acids. Trimming shortened V by 5 bases and J by 5 bases, and 15 bases separated the two germline ends.

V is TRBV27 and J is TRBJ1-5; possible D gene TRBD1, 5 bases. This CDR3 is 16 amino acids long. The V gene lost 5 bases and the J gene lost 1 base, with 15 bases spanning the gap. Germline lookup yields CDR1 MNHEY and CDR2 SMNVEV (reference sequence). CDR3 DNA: TGTGCCAGCAGTCCTATGGGGGGTACCAGCAATCAGCCCCAGCATTTT. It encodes CASSPMGGTSNQPQHF.

The CDR3 coding sequence is TGTGCCAGTAGGGGCAGTAGCGCGTTCTTC. This gives the protein CASRGSSAFF. The chain is built from TRBV19 and TRBJ2-1, with D possibly being TRBD2 (5 bases). Germline values: CDR1 LNHDA, CDR2 SQIVND (reference sequence). Trimming removed 6 bases at V and 15 bases at J, with 12 bases between. CDR3 length equals 10 residues.

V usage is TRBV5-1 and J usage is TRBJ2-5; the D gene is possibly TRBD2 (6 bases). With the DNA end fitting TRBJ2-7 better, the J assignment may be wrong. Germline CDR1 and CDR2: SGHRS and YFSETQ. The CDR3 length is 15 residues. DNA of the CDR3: TGCGCCAGCAGCGCGAGAGGAGGGCAGCTAAACGAGCAGTACTTC. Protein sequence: CASSARGGQLNEQYF.

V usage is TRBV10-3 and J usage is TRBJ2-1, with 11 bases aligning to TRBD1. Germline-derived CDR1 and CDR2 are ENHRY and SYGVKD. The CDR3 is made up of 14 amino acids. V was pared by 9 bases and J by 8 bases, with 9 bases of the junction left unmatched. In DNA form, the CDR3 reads TGTGCCATGGCCTCCGGACAGGGGGCCGATGAGCAGTTCTTC. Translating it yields CAMASGQGADEQFF.

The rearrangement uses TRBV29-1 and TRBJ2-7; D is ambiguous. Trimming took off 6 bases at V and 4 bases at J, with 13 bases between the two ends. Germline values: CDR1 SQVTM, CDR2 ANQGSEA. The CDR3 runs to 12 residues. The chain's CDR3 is CSVAIDPYEQYF. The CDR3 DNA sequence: TGCAGCGTAGCGATTGACCCATACGAGCAGTACTTC.

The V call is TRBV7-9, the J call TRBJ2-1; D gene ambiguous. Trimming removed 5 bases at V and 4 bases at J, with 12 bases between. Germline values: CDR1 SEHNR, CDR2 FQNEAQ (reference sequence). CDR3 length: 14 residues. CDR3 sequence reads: CASSPRPFYNEQFF. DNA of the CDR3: TGTGCCAGCAGCCCTCGGCCCTTTTACAATGAGCAGTTCTTC. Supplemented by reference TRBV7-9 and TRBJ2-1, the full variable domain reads DTGVSQNPRHKITKRGQNVTFRCDPISEHNRLYWYRQTLGQGPEFLTYFQNEAQLEKSRLLSDRFSAERPKGSFSTLEIQRTEQGDSAMYLCASSPRPFYNEQFFGPGTRLTVL.

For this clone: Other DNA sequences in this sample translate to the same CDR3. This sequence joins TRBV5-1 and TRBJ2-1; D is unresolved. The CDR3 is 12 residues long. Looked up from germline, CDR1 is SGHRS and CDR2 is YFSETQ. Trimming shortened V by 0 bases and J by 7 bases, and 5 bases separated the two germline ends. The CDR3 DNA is TGCGCCAGCAGCTTGGTTCCGAATGAGCAGTTCTTC. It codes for CASSLVPNEQFF.

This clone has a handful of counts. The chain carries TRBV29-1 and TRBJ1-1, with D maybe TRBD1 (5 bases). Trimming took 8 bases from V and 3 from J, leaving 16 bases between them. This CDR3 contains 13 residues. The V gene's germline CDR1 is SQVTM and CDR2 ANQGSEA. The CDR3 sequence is CSLTTDLDTEAFF. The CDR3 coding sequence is TGCAGCCTTACGACAGATCTGGACACTGAAGCTTTCTTT.

The CDR3 sequence is CASSPMDRALSYEQYF. In DNA form, the CDR3 reads TGTGCCAGCAGTCCCATGGACAGGGCGCTCTCCTACGAGCAGTACTTC. The chain uses TRBV14 and TRBJ2-7, with TRBD1 identical over 8 bases. This CDR3 is 16 amino acids long. Germline V gene sequence: CDR1 SGHDN, CDR2 FVKESK. With 6 bases clipped from V and 0 bases from J, the junction kept 10 bases outside the gene matches.

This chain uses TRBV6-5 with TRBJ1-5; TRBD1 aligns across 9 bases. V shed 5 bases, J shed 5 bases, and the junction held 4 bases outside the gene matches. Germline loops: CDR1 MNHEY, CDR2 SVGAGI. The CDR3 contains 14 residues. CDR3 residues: CASSQTGGHQPQHF. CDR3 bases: TGTGCCAGCAGTCAGACAGGGGGGCATCAGCCCCAGCATTTT.

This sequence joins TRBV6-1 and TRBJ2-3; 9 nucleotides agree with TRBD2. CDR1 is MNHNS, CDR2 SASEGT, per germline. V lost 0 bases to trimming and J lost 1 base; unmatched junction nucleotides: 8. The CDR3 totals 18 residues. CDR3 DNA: TGTGCCAGCAGTGAAGCCCCCGCGGGGGGGGGTGGCACAGATACGCAGTATTTT. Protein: CASSEAPAGGGGTDTQYF.

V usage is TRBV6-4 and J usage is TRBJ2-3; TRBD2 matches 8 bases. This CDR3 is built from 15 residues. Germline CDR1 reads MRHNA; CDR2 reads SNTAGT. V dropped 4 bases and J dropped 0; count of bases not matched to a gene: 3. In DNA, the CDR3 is TGTGCCAGCAGTGTTACTAGCGGAAGCACAGATACGCAGTATTTT. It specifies CASSVTSGSTDTQYF.

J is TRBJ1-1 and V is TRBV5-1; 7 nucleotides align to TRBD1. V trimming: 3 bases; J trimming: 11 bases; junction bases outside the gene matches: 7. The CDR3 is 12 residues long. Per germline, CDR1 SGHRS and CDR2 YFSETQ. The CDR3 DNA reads TGCGCCAGCAGCTGGCAGGGGGAAATGGCTTTCTTT. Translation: CASSWQGEMAFF.

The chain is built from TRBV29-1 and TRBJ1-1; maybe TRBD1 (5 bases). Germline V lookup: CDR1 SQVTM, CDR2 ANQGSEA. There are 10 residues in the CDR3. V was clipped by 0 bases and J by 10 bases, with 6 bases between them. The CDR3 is CSVEEGPAFF. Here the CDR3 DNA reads TGCAGCGTTGAAGAGGGACCAGCTTTCTTT.

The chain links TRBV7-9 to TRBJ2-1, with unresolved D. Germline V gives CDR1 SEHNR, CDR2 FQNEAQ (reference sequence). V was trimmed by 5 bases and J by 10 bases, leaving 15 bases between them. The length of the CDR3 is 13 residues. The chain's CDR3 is CASSRRWAVEQFF. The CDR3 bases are TGTGCCAGCAGCAGGCGATGGGCGGTAGAGCAGTTCTTC.